The clone carrying this T cell receptor (beta chain) was picked up a small number of times. Its specificity is unknown. Trimming took off 4 bases at V and 3 bases at J, with 12 bases between the two ends. In germline, CDR1 is GTSNPN, CDR2 SVGIG (reference sequence). The CDR3 totals 13 residues. Researchers ran the PCR with 60 Vbeta and 13 Jbeta primers. Under the authors' procedure: Later analysis identified 80 million to 85 million unique TCR beta chains, about 10 million shared. Profiling relied on immunoSEQ multiplex PCR, and the TCRdb table lists in-frame clones only, not all of them. V and J calls and clone size are given by that table; D and trimming were obtained from the DNA. The repertoire holds roughly 120,000 clones, with about 8.5% as singletons. This sample was taken from a study of cytomegalovirus exposure and HLA in healthy donors. Overall study findings and caveats: In vitro assays verified that three CMV-associated chains recognized CMV antigens specifically. The listing of roughly 160 TCR beta chains classed them as cytomegalovirus-associated.

This chain connects TRBV30 to TRBJ1-2; D is unclear. Sequenced material: PBMCs. The clonotype comes from a man between 35 and 55 years old in good health and CMV-seronegative. CDR3 region: CAWTPNRDYGYTF. Here the CDR3 DNA reads TGTGCCTGGACCCCGAATCGGGACTATGGCTACACCTTC.